This TCR beta chain originates from a study of T cell responses to AZD1222 COVID-19 vaccine. Deletions cut 6 bases from V and 3 bases from J, with 12 bases between. The CDR3 is 13 amino acids. Looked up from germline, CDR1 is ENHRY and CDR2 is SYGVKD. Study-wide findings and caveats: Spike-specific TCR breadth rose after two AZD1222 doses, and depth rose as well.

The repertoire was sequenced with immunoSEQ multiplex PCR; TCRdb's copy has only in-frame clones and lacks some. The sample includes 75,000 to 95,000 clones, about 91% of them seen just once. With respect to this clone: Its antigen is not identified.

This sample comprised peripheral blood, obtained 28 days after the second AZD1222 dose. The rearrangement joins TRBV10-3 to TRBJ2-7; either TRBD1 or TRBD2 may fit D (5 bases each). The source is an adult who received the AZD1222 COVID-19 vaccine. Written as DNA, the CDR3 is TGTGCCATCAGGGGACGTGCGGGCTACGAGCAGTACTTC. Encoded protein: CAIRGRAGYEQYF.